This T cell receptor beta chain was documented in a study of shared clonotypes between healthy human individuals. General study findings and limits: Represented genetic and exposure-history diversity was restricted by having few donors. Memory subsets had estimated richness that was generally smaller than that of naive subsets. Shared clonotypes: about 4.6% naive CD4, under 4% naive CD8, around 2.4% memory CD4, about 0.4% memory CD8.

As concerns this clone: Its antigen is undetermined.

Looked up from germline, CDR1 is MNHNY and CDR2 is SVGAGI (reference sequence). The CDR3 has 14 amino acids. Trimming removed 6 bases from V and 7 bases from J, with 19 bases in between. Sorted-subset replicate PCR reactions contained 200 ng DNA, corresponding to tens of thousands of T cell genomes. Profiled with immunoSEQ multiplex PCR; TCRdb holds only in-frame clones, not every one. Of roughly 400,000 clones detected, roughly 96% appear once; the ten largest clones hold 0.32%. The source is a man aged 25 to 45 in good health. The sample comprised memory CD8+ T cells sorted from blood. Subset indicated: CD45RO+ cells pooled with CCR7-negative TemRA cells. The chain couples TRBV6-6 to TRBJ2-7, with TRBD2 as a possible D gene (6 bases). The CDR3 protein is CASRFVGGDREQYF. Written as DNA, the CDR3 is TGTGCCAGCAGATTTGTGGGAGGAGATAGGGAGCAGTACTTC.